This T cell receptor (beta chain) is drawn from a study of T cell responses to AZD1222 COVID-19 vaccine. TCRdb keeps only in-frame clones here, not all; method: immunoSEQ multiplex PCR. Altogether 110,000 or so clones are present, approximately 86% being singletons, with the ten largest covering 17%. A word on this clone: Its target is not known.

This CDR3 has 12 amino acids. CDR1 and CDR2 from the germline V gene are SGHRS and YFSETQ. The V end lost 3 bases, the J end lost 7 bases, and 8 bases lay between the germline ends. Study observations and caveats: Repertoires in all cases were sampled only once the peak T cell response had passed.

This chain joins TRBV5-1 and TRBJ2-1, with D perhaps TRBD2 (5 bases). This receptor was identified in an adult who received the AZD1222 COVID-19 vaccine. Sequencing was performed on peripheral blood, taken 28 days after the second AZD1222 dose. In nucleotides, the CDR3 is TGCGCCAGCAGCTCGGGGAAAAATGAGCAGTTCTTC. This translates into CASSSGKNEQFF.